One T cell receptor (beta chain) is described in this entry. Its antigen is currently unknown. This record comes from a study of cytomegalovirus exposure and HLA in healthy donors. Points from the study as a whole: Rare sequences made up most TCRs, while some public TCRs were found in many donors. Published work reported that the classifier diagnosed cytomegalovirus status with high specificity and sensitivity.

The CDR3 has 12 amino acids. CDR1 MNHEY and CDR2 SVGAGI come from the germline V gene. V gave up 2 bases and J gave up 7 bases, with 6 bases separating them. Clones were sequenced by immunoSEQ multiplex PCR, and TCRdb holds only the in-frame ones, with some missing. The sample includes over 50,000 clones, about 92% of them seen just once. This sequence was found in a man in his late teens or twenties in good health and CMV-seropositive. The V call is TRBV6-5, the J call TRBJ1-5; D call uncertain. The sample was PBMCs. CDR3 in DNA: TGTGCCAGCAGTTACCCCGGGCAGCCCCAGCATTTT. Protein product: CASSYPGQPQHF.